A single sample gave rise to the 25 T cell receptor beta chains below, sequenced in a study of blood T cell repertoires in COVID-19. TCRdb keeps only in-frame clones here, not all; method: immunoSEQ multiplex PCR. There are 150,000 to 200,000 clones in the sample; 79% occur only once, and 15% to 20% lies in the top ten. Sequenced material: peripheral blood. Receptor source: a man in his 60s with active or convalescent COVID-19.

The chain uses TRBV9 and TRBJ2-1, with D perhaps matching TRBD2 (6 bases). In germline, CDR1 is SGDLS, CDR2 YYNGEE. V lost 0 bases and J 3 bases, leaving 19 bases between the germline ends. This CDR3 is 18 amino acids long. The CDR3 nucleotides are TGTGCCAGCAGCGTAGACCCTGCGGGACCGGCCAACTACAATGAGCAGTTCTTC. It specifies CASSVDPAGPANYNEQFF.

Written as DNA, the CDR3 is TGTGCCAGCAGCAACCGACGCCTCAAGGACGGGGAGTACGAGCAGTACTTC. Protein product: CASSNRRLKDGEYEQYF. The chain uses TRBV21-1 and TRBJ2-7; the table's D call of TRBD2 was not tested on the DNA. TRBV21-1 is flagged as a pseudogene. The CDR3 spans 17 residues.

This rearrangement joins TRBV19 to TRBJ1-6; no definite D call. The CDR3 has 13 amino acids. Trimming took 7 bases from V and 8 from J, leaving 12 bases between them. Germline lookup yields CDR1 LNHDA and CDR2 SQIVND (reference sequence). Here the CDR3 reads CASNIAEDSPLHF. Written as DNA, the CDR3 is TGTGCCAGTAACATCGCGGAAGATTCACCCCTCCACTTT.

The rearrangement links TRBV3-1 (or the pseudogene TRBV3-2) to TRBJ1-5; TRBD1 might be the D (5 bases). Germline lookup yields CDR1 LGHDT and CDR2 YNNKEL (reference sequence). This CDR3 comprises 17 residues. With 0 bases removed from V and 6 bases from J, the gap between germline ends came to 18 bases. CDR3 protein: CASSQEGRDEGGQPQHF. The DNA for the CDR3 is TGTGCCAGCAGCCAAGAAGGGAGGGACGAAGGCGGTCAGCCCCAGCATTTT.

The chain combines TRBV5-4 with TRBJ2-5; 10 positions agree with TRBD1. With V trimmed by 4 bases and J by 5 bases, 5 bases remained unmatched. The CDR3 covers 14 residues. CDR1 is SGHNT, CDR2 YYREEE, per germline (reference sequence). CDR3 region: CASSRDRGWETQYF. The CDR3 nucleotides are TGTGCCAGCAGCAGGGACAGGGGATGGGAGACCCAGTACTTC.

This rearrangement joins TRBV11-2 to TRBJ2-1; D is possibly TRBD2 (6 bases). CDR3 size: 13 residues. Germline V gene data show CDR1 as SGHAT and CDR2 as FQNNGV. Trimming pared 7 bases from V and 4 bases from J, leaving 11 bases between. As DNA, the CDR3 is TGTGCCAGCAACCCCGGGGGATACAATGAGCAGTTCTTC. Its translation: CASNPGGYNEQFF.

The rearrangement links TRBV30 to TRBJ2-1; a possible D gene is TRBD2 (5 bases). Germline V gene data show CDR1 as GTSNPN and CDR2 as SVGIG (reference sequence). CDR3 size: 11 residues. Trimming pared 0 bases from V and 12 bases from J, leaving 9 bases between. This CDR3 is CAWSVRDTQFF. As DNA, the CDR3 is TGTGCCTGGAGTGTACGGGATACGCAGTTCTTC.

This chain uses TRBV30 with TRBJ1-3, with a weak D call TRBD1 (6 bases). Germline loops: CDR1 GTSNPN, CDR2 SVGIG (reference sequence). V was cut by 7 bases and J by 2 bases, with 18 bases left in between. The CDR3 spans 15 residues. The CDR3 loop reads CASGAGGFAGNTIYF. DNA of the CDR3: TGTGCCTCGGGGGCGGGGGGCTTCGCTGGAAACACCATATATTTT.

The V call is TRBV27, the J call TRBJ2-1, with D tentatively TRBD1 (6 bases). V lost 4 bases and J lost 3, with 13 bases in between. Germline V gene data show CDR1 as MNHEY and CDR2 as SMNVEV (reference sequence). The CDR3 sequence is 15 residues long. CDR3 in DNA: TGTGCCAGCAGTTCCAACAGGGACCTCTACAATGAGCAGTTCTTC. Protein product: CASSSNRDLYNEQFF.

J is TRBJ1-5 and V is TRBV6-6, with 8 bases aligning to TRBD1. Germline assignment: CDR1 MNHNY and CDR2 SVGAGI (reference sequence). The V gene end was trimmed by 7 bases and the J gene end by 8 bases; junction bases not matched to a gene: 4. The CDR3 contains 12 residues. CDR3 residues: CASTGGIEPQHF. The DNA of the CDR3 is TGTGCCAGCACAGGGGGCATAGAGCCCCAGCATTTT.

The chain links TRBV29-1 to TRBJ2-3, with D possibly TRBD2 on 5 matching bases. The CDR3 length is 12 residues. Germline-derived CDR1 and CDR2 are SQVTM and ANQGSEA. Deletions cut 7 bases from V and 4 bases from J, with 12 bases between. The CDR3 nucleotides are TGCAGCGCTAGCCCACGCGCAGATACGCAGTATTTT. This gives the protein CSASPRADTQYF.

The chain carries TRBV6-2 or TRBV6-3 and TRBJ1-5; maybe TRBD1 (5 bases). Trimming cost V 4 bases and J 4 bases, with 11 bases left between them. CDR1 MNHEY and CDR2 SVGEGT come from the germline V gene. CDR3 length: 14 amino acids. DNA for the CDR3: TGTGCCAGCAGTTGGGGACTGCGTAATCAGCCCCAGCATTTT. It specifies CASSWGLRNQPQHF.

The CDR3: CATSRDYAGVVYEQYF. The CDR3 region has the DNA TGTGCCACCAGCAGAGATTACGCGGGAGTGGTTTACGAGCAGTACTTC. V usage is TRBV15 and J usage is TRBJ2-7, with TRBD2 matching over 7 bases. V trimming: 0 bases; J trimming: 4 bases; junction bases outside the gene matches: 9. CDR3 length: 16 amino acids. Germline CDR1 and CDR2: LNHNV and YYDKDF (reference sequence).

J is TRBJ2-3 and V is TRBV2; D may be TRBD1 (5 bases). Germline V gene data show CDR1 as SNHLY and CDR2 as FYNNEI. The CDR3 covers 13 residues. Trimming removed 7 bases at V and 6 bases at J, with 14 bases between. DNA of the CDR3: TGTGCCAGCAAAGGGAATAGGGGCGATACGCAGTATTTT. This encodes CASKGNRGDTQYF.

This clone was counted a few times. V gene TRBV5-4 combines with J gene TRBJ1-1, with unresolved D. The CDR3 is made up of 13 amino acids. V was shortened by 0 bases and J by 1 base, with 4 bases between the two germline ends. Germline CDR1 reads SGHNT; CDR2 reads YYREEE (reference sequence). In nucleotides, the CDR3 is TGTGCCAGCAGCTTGGCGGGGAACACTGAAGCTTTCTTT. It translates to CASSLAGNTEAFF.

This chain joins TRBV27 and TRBJ1-4, with a tentative D call TRBD1 (6 bases). Germline CDR1 is MNHEY and CDR2 is SMNVEV (reference sequence). CDR3 length: 15 amino acids. V was clipped by 5 bases and J by 5 bases, with 15 bases between them. The CDR3 sequence is CASSPLQGKNEKLFF. The CDR3 DNA is TGTGCCAGCAGTCCCCTACAGGGAAAAAATGAAAAACTGTTTTTT.

This clone appeared many times. The J gene is TRBJ2-2, the V gene TRBV29-1; maybe TRBD2 (6 bases). CDR1 and CDR2 from the germline V gene are SQVTM and ANQGSEA. V was pared by 4 bases and J by 6 bases, with 12 bases between. The CDR3 covers 13 residues. The CDR3 protein is CSVANSGPGELFF. The CDR3 DNA is TGCAGCGTTGCAAACAGCGGGCCCGGGGAGCTGTTTTTT.

The chain joins TRBV18 to TRBJ1-4, with a possible D match to TRBD1 (6 bases). Germline V gene lookup returns CDR1 KGHSH and CDR2 LQKENI. Trimming pared 6 bases from V and 7 bases from J, leaving 18 bases between. CDR3 length: 15 amino acids. Here the CDR3 DNA reads TGTGCCAGCTCTCCTGGGCAGGGGATCGGTGAAAAACTGTTTTTT. It yields the protein CASSPGQGIGEKLFF. The whole variable domain, filled in from reference TRBV18 and TRBJ1-4, reads NAGVMQNPRHLVRRRGQEARLRCSPMKGHSHVYWYRQLPEEGLKFMVYLQKENIIDESGMPKERFSAEFPKEGPSILRIQQVVRGDSAAYFCASSPGQGIGEKLFFGSGTQLSVL.

This chain links TRBV4-2 with TRBJ1-5; 7 bases map to TRBD1. Trimming at V came to 3 bases and at J to 5 bases, leaving 10 bases not matched to a gene. CDR3 length equals 16 residues. Germline-derived CDR1 and CDR2 are LGHNA and YNFKEQ. The CDR3 nucleotides read TGTGCCAGCAGCCACGATCGGACAGGCCCCGATCAGCCCCAGCATTTT. Its protein is CASSHDRTGPDQPQHF.

The chain recombines TRBV7-9 with TRBJ2-1; 9 bases are a match to TRBD2. CDR1 and CDR2 (germline): SEHNR, FQNEAQ (reference sequence). With 5 bases clipped from V and 5 bases from J, the junction kept 10 bases outside the gene matches. The CDR3 is made up of 16 amino acids. The CDR3 sequence is CASSKRRTSEHNEQFF. The CDR3 DNA follows: TGTGCCAGCAGCAAAAGAAGGACTAGCGAACACAATGAGCAGTTCTTC.

In its sample, this clone was seen a few times. The chain joins TRBV24-1 to TRBJ1-5; D gene ambiguous. CDR3 length: 16 residues. V lost 4 bases to trimming and J lost 5 bases, with 17 bases between them. From germline, CDR1 is KGHDR and CDR2 SFDVKD. CDR3 region: CATSDLTAAVDQPQHF. The CDR3, as DNA: TGTGCCACCAGTGACCTAACAGCGGCGGTGGATCAGCCCCAGCATTTT.

This chain uses TRBV2 with TRBJ2-5; 11 nucleotides line up with TRBD2. V gave up 8 bases and J gave up 5 bases; unmatched junction bases: 7. Germline V gives CDR1 SNHLY, CDR2 FYNNEI. The CDR3 covers 14 residues. The CDR3 spells CASRLAGGKETQYF. The CDR3 DNA reads as TGTGCCAGCCGTCTAGCGGGAGGAAAGGAGACCCAGTACTTC.

The chain couples TRBV11-3 to TRBJ2-7; 7 positions match TRBD2. CDR1 and CDR2 (germline): SGHNT, YENEEA. The length of the CDR3 is 15 residues. V was clipped by 4 bases and J by 2 bases; unmatched bases: 8. CDR3 amino acids: CASSSDRDYPYEQYF. The DNA for the CDR3 is TGTGCCAGCAGCTCGGACCGGGACTACCCCTACGAGCAGTACTTC. The entire variable domain, with the rest obtained from reference TRBV11-3 and TRBJ2-7, is as follows: EAGVVQSPRYKIIEKKQPVAFWCNPISGHNTLYWYLQNLGQGPELLIRYENEEAVDDSQLPKDRFSAERLKGVDSTLKIQPAELGDSAVYLCASSSDRDYPYEQYFGPGTRLTVT.

The J gene is TRBJ2-1, the V gene TRBV6-4, with D possibly matching TRBD1 (6 bases). CDR1 MRHNA and CDR2 SNTAGT come from the germline V gene. Trimming pared 10 bases from V and 12 bases from J, leaving 22 bases between. The CDR3 has 13 residues. CDR3 sequence (DNA): TGTGCCAACCTTTACAGGGAAGTCGGCCCGCAGTTCTTC. Its protein product is CANLYREVGPQFF.

The J gene is TRBJ1-1, the V gene TRBV21-1; the D call TRBD1 from the table was never checked on the DNA. TRBV21-1 has pseudogene status. This CDR3 has 15 amino acids. The CDR3 loop is CASSPTGTGDTEAFF. The DNA for the CDR3 is TGTGCCAGCAGCCCTACCGGGACAGGGGACACTGAAGCTTTCTTT.